This is a list of T cell receptor beta chains from one sample in a study of glioma-infiltrating T cells. From the multiplex PCR reads, TCRdb called clonotypes with MiXCR, one entry per CDR3 protein. The sample gives under 200,000 distinct CDR3 sequences, about 32% of which show up once; 20% to 25% is in the top ten. Sequenced input: glioma tissue, nonneoplastic brain tissue, or PBMCs (not recorded which). Source of these receptors: a human donor with low-grade glioma or glioblastoma, undergoing nonglioma brain surgery, or in good health (not recorded which). CDR3s include the opening cysteine and the closing phenylalanine or tryptophan. The order of the fields is CDR3 length, J gene, V gene, D gene, clone size, CDR3 DNA, CDR3 protein. D genes are given only for firm matches. Expanded clones are given a class, and other clones once, few, many or no size at all.

>15|TRBJ2-1|TRBV12-3/TRBV12-4|.|.
TGTGCCAGCAGTTTAAATGCAGGCACCTACAATGAGCAGTTCTTC
CASSLNAGTYNEQFF
>15|TRBJ2-6|TRBV28|.|.
TGTGCCAGCACAGGGGCTAACTCTGGGGCCAACGTCCCGACTTTC
CASTGANSGANVPTF
>13|TRBJ2-5|TRBV7-9|.|many
TGTGCCAGCAGCCCAGGGAGTCGAGAGACCCAGTACTTC
CASSPGSRETQYF
>13|TRBJ2-7|TRBV27|.|many
TGTGCCAGCAGTTTAAGCGGCAGAGACGAGCAGTACTTC
CASSLSGRDEQYF
>15|TRBJ1-2|TRBV20-1|TRBD1|many
TGCAGTGCTAGAAGCCCGGGACAGGGGTTAGGGGGCTACACCTTC
CSARSPGQGLGGYTF
>16|TRBJ1-5|TRBV27|.|once
TGTGCCAGCAGTTTAGGCGGCGGGGGGAGCAATCAGCCCCAGCATTTT
CASSLGGGGSNQPQHF
>17|TRBJ2-3|TRBV6-1|TRBD2|few
TGTGCCAGCAGTACCTCGGGGGGGGGGGCGGCCACAGATACGCAGTATTTT
CASSTSGGGAATDTQYF
>12|TRBJ2-3|TRBV24-1|.|.
TGTGCCACTTCCCGGGACCGGGATACGCAGTATTTT
CATSRDRDTQYF
>16|TRBJ1-2|TRBV3-1|TRBD1|few
TGTGCCAGCAGCCAAGACACCTCACGGACAGGGAAAGGATACACCTTC
CASSQDTSRTGKGYTF
>13|TRBJ1-5|TRBV20-1|.|many
TGCAGTGCTACTCCCTGGAGCAATCAGCCCCAGCATTTT
CSATPWSNQPQHF
>17|TRBJ2-1|TRBV28|.|.
TGTGCCAGCAGTTTAAATCTTTTAGTAGAACGGAACAATGAGCAGTTCTTC
CASSLNLLVERNNEQFF
>15|TRBJ1-1|TRBV6-6|.|.
TGTGCCAGCAGGCGACAGCGGGCCGTGAGCAATGAAGCCTTCTTT
CASRRQRAVSNEAFF
>11|TRBJ1-2|TRBV7-2|.|many
TGTGCCAGCAGCCGGCGGGAGGCTAACACCTTC
CASSRREANTF
>15|TRBJ2-7|TRBV20-1|TRBD2|.
TGCAATGCATCCACTAGCGGATATAGCTACTACGAGCAGTACTTC
CNASTSGYSYYEQYF
>16|TRBJ1-3|TRBV29-1|.|few
TGCAGCGCCCAAGGGCGCACGGGGGCAGTGGGAAACACCATATATTTT
CSAQGRTGAVGNTIYF
>14|TRBJ1-5|TRBV3-1|.|many
TGTGCCAGCAGCCAAGGAACCCAGAATCAGCCCCAGCATTTT
CASSQGTQNQPQHF
>18|TRBJ1-1|TRBV28|TRBD1|once
TGTGCCAGCAGTTTAGATACAGAGGGGGCGGACATCGTCGCTGAAGCTTTCTTT
CASSLDTEGADIVAEAFF
>17|TRBJ1-5|TRBV19|.|many
TGTGCCAGTAGTATGACCGGGGGGGCCAGGGCAGTTCAGCCCCAGCATTTT
CASSMTGGARAVQPQHF
>16|TRBJ2-5|TRBV7-2|.|many
TGTGCCAGCAGCCGACCCCCGGGATCCCAAGGGGAGACCCAGTACTTC
CASSRPPGSQGETQYF
>18|TRBJ2-2|TRBV6-2/TRBV6-3|TRBD2|many
TGTGCCAGCAGTTACGGCGGGAGGGCTTTTTCGAGGCCCGGGGAGCTGTTTTTT
CASSYGGRAFSRPGELFF
>14|TRBJ2-1|TRBV28|.|many
TGTGCCAGCAGTTCCCCGACCCGCAGGGGTGAGCAGTTCTTC
CASSSPTRRGEQFF